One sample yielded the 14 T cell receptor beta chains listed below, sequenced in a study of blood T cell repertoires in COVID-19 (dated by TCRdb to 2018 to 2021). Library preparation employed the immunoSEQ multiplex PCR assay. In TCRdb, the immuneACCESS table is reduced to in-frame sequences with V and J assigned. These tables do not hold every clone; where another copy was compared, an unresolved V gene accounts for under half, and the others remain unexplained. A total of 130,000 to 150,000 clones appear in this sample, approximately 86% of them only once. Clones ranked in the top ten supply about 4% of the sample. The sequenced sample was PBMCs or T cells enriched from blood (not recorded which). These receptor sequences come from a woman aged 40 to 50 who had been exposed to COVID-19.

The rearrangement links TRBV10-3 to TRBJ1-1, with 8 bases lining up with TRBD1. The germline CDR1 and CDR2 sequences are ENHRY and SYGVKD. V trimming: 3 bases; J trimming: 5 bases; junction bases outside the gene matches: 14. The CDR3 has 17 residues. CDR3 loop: CAISENPTGGVGTEAFF. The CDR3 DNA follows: TGTGCCATCAGTGAAAACCCCACAGGGGGAGTCGGTACTGAAGCTTTCTTT.

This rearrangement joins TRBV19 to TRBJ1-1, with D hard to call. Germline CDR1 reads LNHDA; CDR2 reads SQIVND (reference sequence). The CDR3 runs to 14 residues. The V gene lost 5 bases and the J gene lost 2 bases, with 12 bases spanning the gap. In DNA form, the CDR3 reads TGTGCCAGTAGTCCTCGGGAGAGAAACACTGAAGCTTTCTTT. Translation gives CASSPRERNTEAFF. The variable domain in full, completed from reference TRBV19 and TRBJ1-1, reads DGGITQSPKYLFRKEGQNVTLSCEQNLNHDAMYWYRQDPGQGLRLIYYSQIVNDFQKGDIAEGYSVSREKKESFPLTVTSAQKNPTAFYLCASSPRERNTEAFFGQGTRLTVV.

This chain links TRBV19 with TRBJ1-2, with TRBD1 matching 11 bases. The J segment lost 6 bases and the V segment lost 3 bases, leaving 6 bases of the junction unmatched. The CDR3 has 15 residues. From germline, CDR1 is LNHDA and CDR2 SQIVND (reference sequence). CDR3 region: CASSIRDRGRNGYTF. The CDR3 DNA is TGTGCCAGTAGTATCCGGGACAGGGGGAGGAATGGCTACACCTTC.

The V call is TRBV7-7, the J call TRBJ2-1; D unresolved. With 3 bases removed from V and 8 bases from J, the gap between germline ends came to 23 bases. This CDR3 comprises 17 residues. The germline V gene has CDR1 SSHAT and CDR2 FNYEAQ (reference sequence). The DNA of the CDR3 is TGTGCCAGCAGCTTCCACTTCGGAGATTTAGTTACCGATGAGCAGTTCTTC. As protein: CASSFHFGDLVTDEQFF. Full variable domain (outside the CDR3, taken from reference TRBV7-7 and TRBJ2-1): GAGVSQSPRYKVTKRGQDVTLRCDPISSHATLYWYQQALGQGPEFLTYFNYEAQPDKSGLPSDRFSAERPEGSISTLTIQRTEQRDSAMYRCASSFHFGDLVTDEQFFGPGTRLTVL.

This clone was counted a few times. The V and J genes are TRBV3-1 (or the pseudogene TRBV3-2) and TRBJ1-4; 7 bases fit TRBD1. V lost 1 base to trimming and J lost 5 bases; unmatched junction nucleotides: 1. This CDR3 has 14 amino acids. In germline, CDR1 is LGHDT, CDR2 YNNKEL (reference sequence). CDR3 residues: CASSQGTGNEKLFF. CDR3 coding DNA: TGTGCCAGCAGCCAAGGGACAGGAAATGAAAAACTGTTTTTT.

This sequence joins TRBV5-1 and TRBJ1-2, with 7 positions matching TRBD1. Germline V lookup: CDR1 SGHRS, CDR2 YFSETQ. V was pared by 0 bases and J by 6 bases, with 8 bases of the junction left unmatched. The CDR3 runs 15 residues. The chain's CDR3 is CASSLGRDSNNGYTF. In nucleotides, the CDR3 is TGCGCCAGCAGCTTGGGCCGGGACAGCAATAATGGCTACACCTTC.

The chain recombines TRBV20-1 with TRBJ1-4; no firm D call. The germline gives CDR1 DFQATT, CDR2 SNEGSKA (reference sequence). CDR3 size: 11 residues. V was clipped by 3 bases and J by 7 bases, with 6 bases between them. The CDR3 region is CSASWAEKLFF. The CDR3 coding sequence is TGCAGTGCTAGTTGGGCTGAAAAACTGTTTTTT.

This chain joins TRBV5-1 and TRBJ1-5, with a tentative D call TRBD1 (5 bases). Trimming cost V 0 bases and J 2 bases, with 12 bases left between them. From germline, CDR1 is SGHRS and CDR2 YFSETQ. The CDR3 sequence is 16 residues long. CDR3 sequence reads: CASSLGSGMGNQPQHF. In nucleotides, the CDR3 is TGCGCCAGCAGCTTGGGTTCAGGGATGGGCAATCAGCCCCAGCATTTT.

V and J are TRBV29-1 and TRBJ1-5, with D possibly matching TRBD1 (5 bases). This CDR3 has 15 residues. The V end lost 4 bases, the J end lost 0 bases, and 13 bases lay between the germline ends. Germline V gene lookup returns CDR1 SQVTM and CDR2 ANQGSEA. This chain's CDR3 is CSVGRDGNSNQPQHF. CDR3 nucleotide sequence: TGCAGCGTTGGGCGGGACGGAAATAGCAATCAGCCCCAGCATTTT.

The DNA of the CDR3 is TGTGCCAGCAGCTCCCCGGGACAGAAAAACTATGGCTACACCTTC. As protein: CASSSPGQKNYGYTF. The chain uses TRBV7-9 and TRBJ1-2; 7 nucleotides line up with TRBD1. Trimming removed 4 bases from V and 2 bases from J; junction bases left unmatched: 7. Looked up from germline, CDR1 is SEHNR and CDR2 is FQNEAQ (reference sequence). The CDR3 has 15 residues.

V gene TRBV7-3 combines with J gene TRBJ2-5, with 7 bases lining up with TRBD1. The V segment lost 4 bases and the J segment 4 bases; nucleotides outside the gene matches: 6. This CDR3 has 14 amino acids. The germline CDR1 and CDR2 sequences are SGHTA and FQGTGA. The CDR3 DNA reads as TGTGCCAGCAGCTCGAGACAGGGCGGAGAGACCCAGTACTTC. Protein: CASSSRQGGETQYF. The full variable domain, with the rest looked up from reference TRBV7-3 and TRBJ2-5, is GAGVSQTPSNKVTEKGKYVELRCDPISGHTALYWYRQSLGQGPEFLIYFQGTGAADDSGLPNDRFFAVRPEGSVSTLKIQRTERGDSAVYLCASSSRQGGETQYFGPGTRLLVL.

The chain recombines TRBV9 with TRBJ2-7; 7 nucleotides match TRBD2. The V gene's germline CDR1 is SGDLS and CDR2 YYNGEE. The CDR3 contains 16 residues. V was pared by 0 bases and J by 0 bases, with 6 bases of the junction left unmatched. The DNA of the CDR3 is TGTGCCAGCAGCGTAGGCGGGGGACTATCCTCCTACGAGCAGTACTTC. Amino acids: CASSVGGGLSSYEQYF.

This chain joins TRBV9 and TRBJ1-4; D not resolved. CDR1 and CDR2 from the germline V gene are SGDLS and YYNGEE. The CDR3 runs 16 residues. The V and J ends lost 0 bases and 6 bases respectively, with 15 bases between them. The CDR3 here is CASSVVPHGSDEKLFF. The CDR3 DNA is TGTGCCAGCAGCGTAGTTCCACACGGGTCGGATGAAAAACTGTTTTTT. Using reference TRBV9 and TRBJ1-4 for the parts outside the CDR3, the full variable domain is DSGVTQTPKHLITATGQRVTLRCSPRSGDLSVYWYQQSLDQGLQFLIQYYNGEERAKGNILERFSAQQFPDLHSELNLSSLELGDSALYFCASSVVPHGSDEKLFFGSGTQLSVL.

CDR3 sequence: CASSRGRYTEAFF. DNA of the CDR3: TGTGCCAGCAGCCGTGGGAGGTATACTGAAGCTTTCTTT. The rearrangement uses TRBV7-2 and TRBJ1-1; D is unclear. Germline V gene lookup returns CDR1 SGHTA and CDR2 FQGNSA. There are 13 residues in the CDR3. V lost 5 bases to trimming and J lost 5 bases, with 12 bases between them.